The rows below give T cell receptor beta chains drawn from one sample of a study of response to subunit inactivated influenza vaccine. MiXCR, applied by TCRdb to the RT-PCR reads, yields one record per CDR3 protein. The sample lists roughly 760,000 distinct CDR3 sequences, 21% occurring once. This specimen consisted of PBMCs from blood, obtained approximately 5 days after vaccination. The receptors originated from a man between 50 and 59 years old who received an inactivated influenza vaccine. Each CDR3 is given with its conserved first and last residue. Each record gives: CDR3 DNA, CDR3 protein, J gene, D gene, clone size, V gene. A D gene is named only where the DNA matches it firmly. Expanded clones are given a class, and other clones once, few, many or no size at all.

CDR3 DNA: TGTGCCAGCAGCCCGGTCCACAGCTCAAGCTCCTACGAGCAGTACTTC
CDR3 protein: CASSPVHSSSSYEQYF
J gene: TRBJ2-7
D gene: NA
clone size: NA
V gene: TRBV27

CDR3 DNA: TGTGCCAGCAGTTTAAGTACTAGCGGACACAATGAGCAGTTCTTC
CDR3 protein: CASSLSTSGHNEQFF
J gene: TRBJ2-1
D gene: TRBD2
clone size: NA
V gene: TRBV27

CDR3 DNA: TGTGCCAGCACCAGGACTAGCGGGAGGGCCGGCACAGATACGCAGTATTTT
CDR3 protein: CASTRTSGRAGTDTQYF
J gene: TRBJ2-3
D gene: TRBD2
clone size: few
V gene: TRBV9

CDR3 DNA: TGCGCCAGCAGCTTGGAGACTAGCGGCACAGATACGCAGTATTTT
CDR3 protein: CASSLETSGTDTQYF
J gene: TRBJ2-3
D gene: TRBD2
clone size: few
V gene: TRBV5-1

CDR3 DNA: TGTGCCAGCAGGGAAGGACTAGCGGGAGCCCCCTACGAGCAGTACTTC
CDR3 protein: CASREGLAGAPYEQYF
J gene: TRBJ2-7
D gene: TRBD2
clone size: NA
V gene: TRBV6-2/TRBV6-3

CDR3 DNA: TGTGCCAGCAGCTTAGCCCACAGGGGTAATTCACCCCTCCACTTT
CDR3 protein: CASSLAHRGNSPLHF
J gene: TRBJ1-6
D gene: TRBD1
clone size: NA
V gene: TRBV7-2

CDR3 DNA: TGTGCCAGCAGTTCCCCGTCGGGGGGGCGTTACGAGCAGTACTTC
CDR3 protein: CASSSPSGGRYEQYF
J gene: TRBJ2-7
D gene: TRBD2
clone size: few
V gene: TRBV28

CDR3 DNA: TGTGCCAGCAGTGAACACTACACCGGGGAGCTGTTTTTT
CDR3 protein: CASSEHYTGELFF
J gene: TRBJ2-2
D gene: NA
clone size: few
V gene: TRBV6-1

CDR3 DNA: TGCAGCGCGCGGGCCAGGGGGCGCAAAGAGACCCAGTACTTC
CDR3 protein: CSARARGRKETQYF
J gene: TRBJ2-5
D gene: TRBD1
clone size: NA
V gene: TRBV29-1

CDR3 DNA: TGCAGTGCTAGAGGGGCGGTAGCGGGATCCTACAATGAGCAGTTCTTC
CDR3 protein: CSARGAVAGSYNEQFF
J gene: TRBJ2-1
D gene: TRBD2
clone size: NA
V gene: TRBV20-1

CDR3 DNA: TGTGCCAGCAGGGCCTTTGTGGAAGGCTCCTACGAGCAGTACTTC
CDR3 protein: CASRAFVEGSYEQYF
J gene: TRBJ2-7
D gene: NA
clone size: NA
V gene: TRBV6-1

CDR3 DNA: TGTGCCAGCAGCCAAGTAAGGGGCGCTGAAGCTTTCTTT
CDR3 protein: CASSQVRGAEAFF
J gene: TRBJ1-1
D gene: NA
clone size: few
V gene: TRBV3-1

CDR3 DNA: TGTGCCGCGGCAAGCGGGATGTGGGATGAGCAGTTCTTC
CDR3 protein: CAAASGMWDEQFF
J gene: TRBJ2-1
D gene: TRBD2
clone size: NA
V gene: TRBV15

CDR3 DNA: TGTGCCAGCAGCTTAGACCCCGTCAGGGCGACGAGCTCCTACGAGCAGTACTTC
CDR3 protein: CASSLDPVRATSSYEQYF
J gene: TRBJ2-7
D gene: NA
clone size: many
V gene: TRBV7-8

CDR3 DNA: TGCGCCAGCAGCCTCCGGACGGACTACGAGCAGTACTTC
CDR3 protein: CASSLRTDYEQYF
J gene: TRBJ2-7
D gene: NA
clone size: few
V gene: TRBV4-1